The 3 T cell receptor beta chains reported below all come from one sample, sequenced in a study of cytomegalovirus exposure and HLA in healthy donors. Produced via immunoSEQ multiplex PCR; TCRdb's table is partial and in-frame only. The sample gives about 47,000 clones, roughly 90% of which show up once; less than 6.5% is in the top ten. Sequencing input: PBMCs. Source of these receptors: a man between 18 and 35 years old in good health and CMV-seronegative.

The chain uses TRBV19 and TRBJ1-1; 7 positions match TRBD1. Losses at the gene ends were 7 bases for V and 1 base for J; bases not matched to a gene: 9. CDR1 is LNHDA, CDR2 SQIVND, per germline (reference sequence). This CDR3 spans 15 amino acids. The CDR3 bases are TGTGCCAGTAAATCGGGGGACAGTAAGAACACTGAAGCTTTCTTT. Protein product: CASKSGDSKNTEAFF.

The chain couples TRBV2 to TRBJ2-2, with a weak D call TRBD1 (6 bases). The CDR3 runs to 14 residues. The germline CDR1 and CDR2 sequences are SNHLY and FYNNEI. Trimming took off 4 bases at V and 6 bases at J, with 12 bases between the two ends. The CDR3 nucleotides are TGTGCCAGCAGTGGCAGGGGTAGCGCCGGGGAGCTGTTTTTT. Protein: CASSGRGSAGELFF.

V usage is TRBV6-1 and J usage is TRBJ2-2; 7 bases align to TRBD2. The CDR3 is 13 amino acids. Looked up from germline, CDR1 is MNHNS and CDR2 is SASEGT. J lost 6 bases, V lost 6 bases, and 4 bases had no gene match. The CDR3 DNA follows: TGTGCCAGCAGAGGACTAGTTGCCGGGGAGCTGTTTTTT. Amino acids: CASRGLVAGELFF.